The 9 T cell receptor beta chains in this list originate from one sample, sequenced in a study of neurological immune-mediated disorders. TCRdb reprocessed the 5' RACE reads via MiXCR and lists one record per CDR3 protein. The sample lists 30,000 to 40,000 distinct CDR3 sequences, approximately 10% occurring once. Specified time point: technical triplicate 1. The material sequenced was PBMCs. These receptors were taken from a man aged 55 to 70 with HTLV-1-associated myelopathy (HAM/TSP).

This clonotype was seen only a few times. V is TRBV20-1 and J is TRBJ2-1, with 8 positions matching TRBD2. The CDR3 is 15 residues long. The germline CDR1 and CDR2 sequences are DFQATT and SNEGSKA (reference sequence). J was trimmed by 3 bases and V by 2 bases; bases with no gene match: 6. CDR3 in amino acids: CSARPSGGVYNEQFF. The CDR3 region has the DNA TGCAGTGCTAGACCTTCCGGGGGGGTCTACAATGAGCAGTTCTTC.

This clonotype was seen many times. This rearrangement joins TRBV29-1 to TRBJ1-3, with D uncertain. In germline, CDR1 is SQVTM, CDR2 ANQGSEA. The CDR3 sequence is 13 residues long. Trimming shortened V by 4 bases and J by 0 bases, and 7 bases separated the two germline ends. The CDR3 loop reads CSVAPSSGNTIYF. For the CDR3, the DNA is TGCAGCGTTGCCCCTAGCTCTGGAAACACCATATATTTT.

This clonotype was recorded at least ten times. The genes are TRBV7-2 and TRBJ2-4; unclear D gene. This CDR3 is built from 11 residues. V was clipped by 5 bases and J by 8 bases, with 7 bases between them. Looked up from germline, CDR1 is SGHTA and CDR2 is FQGNSA. Here the CDR3 reads CASSTLDIQYF. The CDR3 DNA reads TGTGCCAGCAGCACCCTCGACATTCAGTACTTC.

This clonotype was detected ten times or more. CDR3 sequence reads: CASSPPGQGAGYTF. As DNA, the CDR3 is TGTGCCAGCAGCCCACCGGGACAGGGAGCTGGCTACACCTTC. The chain uses TRBV7-9 and TRBJ1-2, with 9 positions matching TRBD1. The CDR3 is 14 amino acids. The V gene end was trimmed by 5 bases and the J gene end by 7 bases; junction bases not matched to a gene: 8. Germline V gene data show CDR1 as SEHNR and CDR2 as FQNEAQ (reference sequence).

Many counts were recorded for this clonotype. The rearrangement uses TRBV29-1 and TRBJ2-5, with TRBD1 identical over 12 bases. Trimming at V came to 6 bases and at J to 5 bases, leaving 10 bases not matched to a gene. The germline gives CDR1 SQVTM, CDR2 ANQGSEA. The CDR3 runs 15 residues. CDR3 in amino acids: CSVDRDRGRGETQYF. DNA for the CDR3: TGCAGCGTCGATAGGGACAGGGGGCGCGGGGAGACCCAGTACTTC.

This clonotype was seen ten or more times. The rearrangement uses TRBV27 and TRBJ2-1; 9 bases are a match to TRBD1. Trimming at V came to 6 bases and at J to 4 bases, leaving 4 bases not matched to a gene. The CDR3 consists of 14 residues. Germline loops: CDR1 MNHEY, CDR2 SMNVEV (reference sequence). The CDR3: CASRRGQGYNEQFF. DNA of the CDR3: TGTGCCAGCAGACGGGGACAGGGATACAATGAGCAGTTCTTC.

Ten or more counts support this clonotype. The chain couples TRBV19 to TRBJ2-3, with TRBD1 matching over 8 bases. The CDR3 consists of 14 residues. The V segment lost 9 bases and the J segment 2 bases; nucleotides outside the gene matches: 7. CDR1 is LNHDA and CDR2 is SQIVND in the germline V gene (reference sequence). The CDR3: CASLGTGTTDTQYF. The DNA for the CDR3 is TGTGCCAGCCTCGGGACAGGCACCACAGATACGCAGTATTTT.

In its sample, this clonotype was seen many times. The chain couples TRBV29-1 to TRBJ2-1; unclear D gene. CDR3 length: 12 amino acids. Germline CDR1 SQVTM, CDR2 ANQGSEA. With 8 bases removed from V and 2 bases from J, the gap between germline ends came to 10 bases. The CDR3 DNA is TGCAGCTCCGGTGGGGCCTACAATGAGCAGTTCTTC. Translated: CSSGGAYNEQFF.

Turning to this clonotype: A much larger clonotype is one base distant, so this may be a read error. The conserved closing phenylalanine or tryptophan is absent in this CDR3, likely reflecting a read error. The chain is built from TRBV25-1 and TRBJ2-1, with 8 bases identical to TRBD2. The V segment lost 2 bases and the J segment 4 bases; nucleotides outside the gene matches: 7. Germline V lookup: CDR1 MGHDK, CDR2 SYGVNS. This CDR3 is built from 16 residues. CDR3 sequence reads: CASSEASGSLYNEQFY. The CDR3 nucleotides are TGTGCCAGCAGTGAAGCGAGCGGGAGCTTATACAATGAGCAGTTCTAC.